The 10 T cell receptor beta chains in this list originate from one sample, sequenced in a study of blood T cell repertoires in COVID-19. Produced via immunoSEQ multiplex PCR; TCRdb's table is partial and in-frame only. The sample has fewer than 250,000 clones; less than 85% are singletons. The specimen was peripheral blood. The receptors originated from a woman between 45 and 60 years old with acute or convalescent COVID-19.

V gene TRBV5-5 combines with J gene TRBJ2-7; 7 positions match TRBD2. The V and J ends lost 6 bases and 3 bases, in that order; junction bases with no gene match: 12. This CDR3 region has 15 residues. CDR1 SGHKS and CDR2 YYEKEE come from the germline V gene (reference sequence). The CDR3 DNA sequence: TGTGCCAGCACCCTTGGAGGGACTAACCTCTACGAGCAGTACTTC. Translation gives CASTLGGTNLYEQYF.

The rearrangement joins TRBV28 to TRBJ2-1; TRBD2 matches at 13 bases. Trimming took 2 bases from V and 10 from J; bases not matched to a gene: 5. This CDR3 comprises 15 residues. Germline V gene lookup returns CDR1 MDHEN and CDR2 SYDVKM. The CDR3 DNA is TGTGCCAGCAGTTTAGGGACTAGCGGGGCGAGAGAGCAGTTCTTC. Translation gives CASSLGTSGAREQFF. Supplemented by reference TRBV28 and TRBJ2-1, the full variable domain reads DVKVTQSSRYLVKRTGEKVFLECVQDMDHENMFWYRQDPGLGLRLIYFSYDVKMKEKGDIPEGYSVSREKKERFSLILESASTNQTSMYLCASSLGTSGAREQFFGPGTRLTVL.

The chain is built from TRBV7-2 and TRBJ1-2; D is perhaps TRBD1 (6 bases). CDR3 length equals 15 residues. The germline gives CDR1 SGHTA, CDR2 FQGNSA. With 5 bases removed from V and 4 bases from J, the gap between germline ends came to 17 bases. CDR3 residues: CASSQGMDSPYGYTF. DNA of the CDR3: TGTGCCAGCAGCCAAGGGATGGACAGTCCCTATGGCTACACCTTC.

The CDR3 loop is CASSREVYTGELFF. CDR3 nucleotides: TGTGCCAGCAGTCGGGAAGTGTACACCGGGGAGCTGTTTTTT. The chain has TRBV6-4 and TRBJ2-2; TRBD2 is a possible D gene (5 bases). V was clipped by 5 bases and J by 3 bases, with 10 bases between them. The CDR3 runs 14 residues. The germline V gene encodes CDR1 MRHNA and CDR2 SNTAGT.

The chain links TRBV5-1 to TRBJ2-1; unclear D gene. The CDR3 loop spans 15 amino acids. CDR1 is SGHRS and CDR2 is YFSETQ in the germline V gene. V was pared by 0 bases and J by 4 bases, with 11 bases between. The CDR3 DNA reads TGCGCCAGCAGCTTGGCAGACTGGATATACAATGAGCAGTTCTTC. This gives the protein CASSLADWIYNEQFF.

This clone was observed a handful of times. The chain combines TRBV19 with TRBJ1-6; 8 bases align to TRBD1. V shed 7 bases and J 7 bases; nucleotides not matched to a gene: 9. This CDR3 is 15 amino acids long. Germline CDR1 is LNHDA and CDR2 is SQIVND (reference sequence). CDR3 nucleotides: TGTGCCAGTAAACCGACAGGGGAATACAATTCACCCCTCCACTTT. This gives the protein CASKPTGEYNSPLHF.

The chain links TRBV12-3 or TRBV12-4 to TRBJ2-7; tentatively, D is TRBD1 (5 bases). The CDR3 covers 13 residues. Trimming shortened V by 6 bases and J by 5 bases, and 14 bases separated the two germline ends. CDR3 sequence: CASRRAGRHEQYF. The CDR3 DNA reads TGTGCCAGCAGAAGGGCAGGGCGACACGAGCAGTACTTC.

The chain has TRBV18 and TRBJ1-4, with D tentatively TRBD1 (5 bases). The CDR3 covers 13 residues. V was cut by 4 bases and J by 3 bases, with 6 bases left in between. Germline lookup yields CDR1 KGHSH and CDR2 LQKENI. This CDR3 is CASSHRSNEKLFF. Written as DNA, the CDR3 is TGTGCCAGCTCACACAGGTCTAATGAAAAACTGTTTTTT.

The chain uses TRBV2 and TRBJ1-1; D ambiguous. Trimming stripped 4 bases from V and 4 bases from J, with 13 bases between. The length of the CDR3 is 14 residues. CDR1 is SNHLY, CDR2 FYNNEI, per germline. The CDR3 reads CASSGLFSSTEAFF. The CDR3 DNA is TGTGCCAGCAGTGGTCTCTTCTCTTCCACTGAAGCTTTCTTT.

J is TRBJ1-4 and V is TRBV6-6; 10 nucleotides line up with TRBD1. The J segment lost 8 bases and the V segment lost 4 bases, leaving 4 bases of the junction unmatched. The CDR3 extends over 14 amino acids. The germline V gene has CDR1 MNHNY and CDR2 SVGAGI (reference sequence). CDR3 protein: CASSSTGGVEKLFF. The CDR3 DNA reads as TGTGCCAGCAGTTCGACAGGGGGCGTGGAAAAACTGTTTTTT.